This entry features one T cell receptor (beta chain) sequence. Antigen unknown. These data come from a study of shared clonotypes between healthy human individuals. Study in general: Donors consisted of a couple of women and a few men between 18 and 49.

The method was immunoSEQ multiplex PCR; TCRdb's version includes in-frame clones alone and lacks a portion of them. The sample lists under 2,000,000 clones; about 95% were seen once. Study conclusions and caveats: Clonotype sharing among the donors was expected to vary with sequencing depth. Across a handful of donors, naive CD4 shared roughly 5.2%, naive CD8 around 3.5%, memory CD4 2.3%, memory CD8 approximately 0.4%. Naive subsets typically showed greater estimated richness than memory subsets.

CD45RO-negative, CCR7-selected cells formed the naive CD8 fraction, which excluded terminally differentiated effector memory CD45RA+ cells. CDR3 size: 15 residues. Trimming at V came to 4 bases and at J to 4 bases, leaving 7 bases not matched to a gene. The germline CDR1 and CDR2 sequences are SGHRS and YFSETQ. The chain has TRBV5-1 and TRBJ2-3; 9 bases fit TRBD2. This receptor was obtained from a man between 18 and 29 years old in good health. Sequencing used naive CD8+ T cells sorted from blood. This chain's CDR3 is CASSLSGGNPDTQYF. CDR3 bases: TGCGCCAGCAGCCTTAGCGGGGGAAACCCAGATACGCAGTATTTT.